The entry below describes one TCR beta chain. What it binds is not known. This sample stems from a study of graft-versus-host responses after intestinal transplantation. The CDR3 is 14 amino acids. Germline CDR1 reads SNHLY; CDR2 reads FYNNEI. The ends lost 6 bases at V and 1 base at J; junction bases unmatched: 4. The repertoire was sequenced with immunoSEQ multiplex PCR; TCRdb's copy has only in-frame clones and lacks some. Here the sample spans tens of thousands of clones, 90% to 95% being singletons. The source was unstimulated CD8+ T cells sorted from spleen or lymph node cells, collected before intestinal transplant. This TCR derives from a human donor who received an intestinal transplant. The chain joins TRBV2 to TRBJ1-2, with TRBD1 identical over 8 bases. The CDR3 here is CASSLGQGNYGYTF. The CDR3 nucleotides read TGTGCCAGCAGCCTCGGACAGGGTAACTATGGCTACACCTTC.